This TCR beta chain was obtained from a study of T cell responses to AZD1222 COVID-19 vaccine listed by TCRdb under 2021. Some background on the complete study: TCR sequencing was performed for over 230 trial participants, of whom some 200 were given two doses of AZD1222 and 26 were given two doses of MenACWY control vaccine. Trial participants were enrolled by age into 18-55, 56-69 and 70-plus year subgroups, with approximately 150, 30 and 60 TCR-sequenced participants respectively.

As concerns this clone: What antigen it recognizes has not been identified. No base quality values were provided; no much bigger clone lies one nucleotide off.

CDR1 and CDR2 are read off the germline V gene (reference sequence) as PRHDT and FYEKMQ. Relative to germline, V is missing 5 bases and J is missing 5 bases, with 8 bases of the junction outside any gene match. Reading from cysteine to phenylalanine, the CDR3 counts 15 amino acids. Only the CDR3 region is kept as DNA, spanning 45 bases read in frame from base 1. The time point label corresponds to: about 28 days (+/-7) after the second vaccine dose. The intended sense of this specimen's treatment or condition label: meningococcal conjugate vaccine given as trial control. Vaccinee samples were obtained from the UK trials COV001 and COV002, which included a single-blind randomized controlled phase 2/3 trial of AZD1222 (ChAdOx1 nCoV-19) in healthy adults. Trial participant PBMC samples were collected at day 0 and day 28 after the second dose for TCRbeta chain sequencing. The CDR3 regions of human TCRbeta chains were analyzed by immunosequencing. Per the authors' processing: TCRs in the repertoires were matched against a reference library of SARS-CoV-2-specific TCRs that had been generated with the MIRA antigen-specificity platform. Breadth was defined as the fraction of unique TCRs that were SARS-CoV-2-associated, and depth was defined as the fraction of total T cells that were SARS-CoV-2-associated. Using the MIRA data, each spike-specific TCR was assigned both to the spike region to which the TCR was reactive and to a CD4 or CD8 class. Log10-transformed breadth and depth values were compared by one-way ANOVA with Sidak's multiple comparisons tests. Entries here come from immuneACCESS through TCRdb and include only in-frame sequences with V and J called. Some clones fail to appear in such tables; in the studies checked, an unresolved V gene covers under half of the shortfall, and the cause of the remainder is unknown. V, J and clone size were drawn from that table, and D and trimming were deduced from the DNA. The sample table shows 42,000 or so clones, and approximately 88% are seen once. Roughly a quarter of the sample belongs to the ten largest clones.

The paper's findings and limits, for the study overall: The whole spike protein was spanned by vaccine-associated CD4 TCRs, and dominant responses were seen in regions 160-218 and 743-854. Most participants were white British and females outnumbered males, and the authors suggested that clonal diversity may have been underestimated. Nearly half of unique spike-specific TCRs reportedly recognized epitopes outside regions mutated in the B.1.351 and B.1.1.7 variants. The 56-69-year group was small, and its depth increase did not reach significance, likely because of low power. Conclusions about previously exposed vaccinees are limited, since just 5 or 6 AZD1222 recipients were seropositive for SARS-CoV-2 at baseline. Because no day 14 peak-response samples were available, repertoires were characterized only after the peak T cell response. A significant rise in spike-specific TCR breadth and depth was observed after two AZD1222 doses relative to day 0 and relative to MenACWY recipients.

The chain employs TRBV13 and TRBJ2-5; 10 central bases correspond to TRBD2. Specimen: peripheral blood, collected 28 days after the second dose of the MenACWY control vaccine. The TCR originated in an adult who received the MenACWY meningococcal vaccine as a control. The sequence in DNA is TGTGCCAGCAGCCGGACTAGCGGCCCCCAGGAGACCCAGTACTTC. This codes for CASSRTSGPQETQYF.